This T cell receptor beta chain was observed in a study of OX40 agonist ivuxolimab in advanced cancers. Study in general: Recorded diagnoses for dose-escalation patients were hepatocellular carcinoma, melanoma, renal cell or head and neck cancer. A male proportion of about 86% was recorded, with mean age about 54 years and range 23 to 79.

In regard to this clone: The antigen is unknown.

Findings and limits, study-wide: The mean number of expanded clones was higher in CD8+ T cells than in CD4+.

Assay used: immunoSEQ multiplex PCR; TCRdb lists only in-frame clones, some missing. Of approximately 17,000 clones in the sample, about four fifths are singletons; the top ten hold 2% to 2.5%. V lost 7 bases, J lost 4 bases, and 13 bases lay in between. This CDR3 has 12 residues. Germline-derived CDR1 and CDR2 are SQVTM and ANQGSEA. J is TRBJ1-1 and V is TRBV29-1; no clear D gene. This specimen consisted of CD4+ or CD8+ T cells sorted from blood, obtained in a trial of the OX40 agonist ivuxolimab. This sequence originates from an adult with an advanced solid tumor such as melanoma, head and neck, liver or kidney cancer. Here the CDR3 reads CSEGGPGTEAFF. For the CDR3, the DNA is TGCAGCGAGGGAGGTCCAGGCACTGAAGCTTTCTTT.